These 32 T cell receptor beta chains were all obtained from the same sample, sequenced in a study of regulatory T cells in long-lasting Graves disease. Arm-PCR with iRepertoire HTBI primers amplified the CDR3 regions for these TCR beta libraries. Each CDR3 protein gets one entry after TCRdb re-called the multiplex PCR reads with MiXCR. The table records more than 300,000 distinct CDR3 sequences, 12% of them present only once. Specified time point: newly diagnosed GD, antithyroid drugs for less than 3 months. After RNA was extracted from PBMCs, the TCR library was made from it. These sequences were also reported in another study, on T cells in Graves' hyperthyroidism and ophthalmopathy.

Here the sequenced sample was peripheral blood mononuclear cells (PBMCs), taken at new diagnosis, from a patient treated with antithyroid drugs. Every receptor here comes from a woman between 18 and 29 years old with Graves disease.

This clonotype was counted ten times or more. The V call is TRBV11-2, the J call TRBJ2-2; no clear D gene. CDR3 size: 15 residues. Trimming removed 5 bases from V and 7 bases from J, with 17 bases in between. The germline V gene encodes CDR1 SGHAT and CDR2 FQNNGV. The chain's CDR3 is CASSHTDHFSGELFF. CDR3 in DNA: TGTGCCAGCAGCCATACGGACCACTTTAGCGGGGAGCTGTTTTTT.

This clonotype occurred a few times. This chain joins TRBV5-4 and TRBJ1-6; 7 nucleotides match TRBD1. Germline V gives CDR1 SGHNT, CDR2 YYREEE (reference sequence). V dropped 3 bases and J dropped 6; count of bases not matched to a gene: 6. The CDR3 contains 15 residues. For the CDR3, the DNA is TGTGCCAGCAGCTCCGGGACAGACATTAATTCACCCCTCCACTTT. Translated, it gives CASSSGTDINSPLHF.

There are many counts of this clonotype. The chain employs TRBV27 and TRBJ2-1, with 7 bases matching TRBD2. With 2 bases clipped from V and 9 bases from J, the junction kept 10 bases outside the gene matches. Germline V gene data show CDR1 as MNHEY and CDR2 as SMNVEV (reference sequence). This CDR3 is built from 15 residues. CDR3 coding DNA: TGTGCCAGCAGTTTAGTGCGTTTCACGGGGGGTGAGCAGTTCTTC. It translates to CASSLVRFTGGEQFF.

This clonotype was seen repeatedly, ten times or more. V and J are TRBV20-1 and TRBJ2-5; perhaps TRBD2 as D (6 bases). CDR1 and CDR2 from the germline V gene are DFQATT and SNEGSKA (reference sequence). CDR3 length: 13 amino acids. CDR3 loop: CSALTGVQETQYF. CDR3 DNA sequence: TGCAGCGCCTTGACGGGGGTCCAAGAGACCCAGTACTTC.

This clonotype has ten or more counts. The rearrangement links TRBV12-3 or TRBV12-4 to TRBJ1-1; possibly TRBD1 for D (5 bases). CDR3 length: 14 amino acids. The V gene lost 3 bases and the J gene lost 0 bases, with 8 bases spanning the gap. DNA of the CDR3: TGTGCCAGCAGTTTGACGGGGCTGAACACTGAAGCTTTCTTT. It translates to CASSLTGLNTEAFF.

The chain combines TRBV4-2 with TRBJ1-2; no clear D. V gave up 3 bases and J gave up 4 bases, with 9 bases separating them. This CDR3 contains 13 residues. The germline V gene has CDR1 LGHNA and CDR2 YNFKEQ. CDR3 sequence reads: CASSHQDRYGYTF. The CDR3 DNA sequence: TGTGCCAGCAGCCACCAGGATCGCTATGGCTACACCTTC.

This clonotype was counted ten times or more. This rearrangement joins TRBV6-6 to TRBJ2-1; no clear D gene. Germline CDR1 MNHNY, CDR2 SVGAGI (reference sequence). The CDR3 has 17 amino acids. The ends were cut back, 0 bases at V and 1 base at J, with 13 bases in the middle. CDR3 loop: CASSYSYGQRSYNEQFF. The CDR3 DNA follows: TGTGCCAGCAGTTACTCGTATGGGCAACGGTCCTACAATGAGCAGTTCTTC.

A single count supports this clonotype. One junction end does not reproduce the germline sequence, and a read error may be involved. The chain carries TRBV20-1 and TRBJ1-1, with D unresolved. The CDR3 consists of 14 residues. Germline V gene data show CDR1 as DFQATT and CDR2 as SNEGSKA (reference sequence). CDR3 sequence reads: CSASSLGRDTEASF. DNA of the CDR3: TGCAGTGCTAGTAGCTTAGGGCGAGACACTGAAGCTTCCTTT.

The V call is TRBV19, the J call TRBJ2-2; 9 bases are shared with TRBD1. V lost 3 bases and J lost 6; bases outside the gene matches: 11. CDR1 and CDR2 (germline): LNHDA, SQIVND (reference sequence). The CDR3 is 17 residues long. CDR3 in amino acids: CASSITHWTGVAGELFF. CDR3 nucleotides: TGTGCCAGTAGTATCACCCACTGGACAGGGGTGGCCGGGGAGCTGTTTTTT.

This clonotype appeared many times. The chain is built from TRBV12-3 or TRBV12-4 and TRBJ2-3; D may be TRBD1 (6 bases). Between the trimmed V and J ends, which lost 7 bases and 5 bases, there was a span of 13 bases. This CDR3 has 13 amino acids. The CDR3 DNA reads as TGTGCCAGCAACGGACAGCCGAGAGATACGCAGTATTTT. Translating it yields CASNGQPRDTQYF.

This clonotype appeared many times. The genes are TRBV7-2 and TRBJ1-1, with 8 bases lining up with TRBD1. After removal of 3 bases from V and 2 bases from J, the junction contained 2 bases not matched to a gene. The CDR3 runs 14 residues. The germline V gene encodes CDR1 SGHTA and CDR2 FQGNSA. CDR3 sequence (DNA): TGTGCCAGCAGCTTCGGACAGGGAAACACTGAAGCTTTCTTT. This gives the protein CASSFGQGNTEAFF.

This clonotype was detected many times. This chain links TRBV27 with TRBJ1-3; tentatively, D is TRBD1 (5 bases). Between the trimmed V and J ends, which lost 6 bases and 4 bases, there was a span of 13 bases. In germline, CDR1 is MNHEY, CDR2 SMNVEV (reference sequence). CDR3 length: 14 amino acids. The CDR3 region is CASRPLGAGNTIYF. The CDR3 nucleotides read TGTGCCAGCAGACCTCTAGGGGCGGGAAACACCATATATTTT.

The V and J genes are TRBV6-5 and TRBJ1-2; D gene ambiguous. This CDR3 comprises 13 residues. Trimming pared 0 bases from V and 8 bases from J, leaving 10 bases between. The germline V gene encodes CDR1 MNHEY and CDR2 SVGAGI. In DNA, the CDR3 is TGTGCCAGCAGTTACTCAGGGAGGAGAGGCTACACCTTC. Encoded protein: CASSYSGRRGYTF.

The chain combines TRBV5-1 with TRBJ2-3, with D perhaps assigned TRBD1 or TRBD2 (8 bases each). V dropped 3 bases and J dropped 1 base, with 18 bases sitting between them. Looked up from germline, CDR1 is SGHRS and CDR2 is YFSETQ. The CDR3 is 17 amino acids. DNA of the CDR3: TGCGCCAGCAGCTCTCCCGCGGGGGGACAGGGCACAGATACGCAGTATTTT. Its translation is CASSSPAGGQGTDTQYF.

The table lists this clonotype with many counts. The chain is built from TRBV20-1 and TRBJ2-5; a possible D gene is TRBD2 (5 bases). Per the germline V gene, CDR1 is DFQATT and CDR2 is SNEGSKA (reference sequence). The V and J ends lost 1 base and 2 bases respectively, with 11 bases between them. The CDR3 runs 14 residues. CDR3 bases: TGCAGTGCTAGAGGTAGAGGGTTTCAAGAGACCCAGTACTTC. Its protein is CSARGRGFQETQYF.

This clonotype showed up many times. DNA of the CDR3: TGTGCCAGCAGCGTAGGCGTGCAAAACATTCAGTACTTC. This encodes CASSVGVQNIQYF. The chain couples TRBV9 to TRBJ2-4; unclear D gene. From germline, CDR1 is SGDLS and CDR2 YYNGEE. This CDR3 is built from 13 residues. V dropped 0 bases and J dropped 5 bases, with 6 bases sitting between them.

This clonotype came up a few times. The J gene is TRBJ2-3, the V gene TRBV20-1; D not certain. The ends were cut back, 5 bases at V and 4 bases at J, with 19 bases in the middle. Germline loops: CDR1 DFQATT, CDR2 SNEGSKA (reference sequence). The CDR3 sequence is 15 residues long. The CDR3 bases are TGCAGTGCTCCCGATTCGGCTAGTAAACCAGATACGCAGTATTTT. Translation gives CSAPDSASKPDTQYF.

This clonotype came up many times. V and J are TRBV4-1 and TRBJ2-3; no clear D. This CDR3 has 17 amino acids. Trimming removed 4 bases at V and 8 bases at J, with 25 bases between. CDR1 is MGHRA, CDR2 YSYEKL, per germline. CDR3 protein: CASSPTRTVSPTGTQYF. DNA of the CDR3: TGCGCCAGCAGCCCCACTCGGACGGTTTCTCCCACGGGTACGCAGTATTTT.

As concerns this clonotype: A much larger clone sits a single nucleotide away, making a read error possible. The chain uses TRBV6-2 or TRBV6-3 and TRBJ1-2; D is possibly TRBD1 (6 bases). This CDR3 comprises 17 residues. V dropped 2 bases and J dropped 2 bases, with 18 bases sitting between them. Germline V lookup: CDR1 MNHEY, CDR2 SVGEGT. In DNA, the CDR3 is TGTGCCAGCAGTTACCCCGCCGGGACAAGACAGAACTATGGCTACACCTTC. This codes for CASSYPAGTRQNYGYTF.

This clonotype was seen repeatedly, ten times or more. This chain connects TRBV20-1 to TRBJ1-2; TRBD1 might be the D (5 bases). V lost 5 bases to trimming and J lost 4 bases, with 11 bases between them. The CDR3 runs 12 residues. Germline CDR1 reads DFQATT; CDR2 reads SNEGSKA (reference sequence). The CDR3 loop is CSAVQGAYGYTF. In DNA form, the CDR3 reads TGCAGTGCTGTTCAGGGAGCCTATGGCTACACCTTC.

This clonotype has ten or more counts. V gene TRBV25-1 combines with J gene TRBJ2-7, with a weak D call TRBD1 (5 bases). The germline V and J ends were trimmed by 1 base and 0 bases, with 10 bases remaining between them. Germline-derived CDR1 and CDR2 are MGHDK and SYGVNS. The CDR3 has 15 residues. The CDR3 bases are TGTGCCAGCAGTGAATGGCCAGGGCTCTCCTACGAGCAGTACTTC. Its protein is CASSEWPGLSYEQYF.

This clonotype came up many times. V usage is TRBV27 and J usage is TRBJ2-6, with 9 bases lining up with TRBD1. Germline CDR1 and CDR2: MNHEY and SMNVEV (reference sequence). The junction had 3 bases not matched to a gene; V was cut back by 2 bases and J by 4 bases. The CDR3 contains 16 residues. The CDR3 reads CASSLRDRAGANVLTF. In DNA, the CDR3 is TGTGCCAGCAGTTTAAGGGACAGGGCCGGGGCCAACGTCCTGACTTTC.

This clonotype has at least ten counts. The rearrangement links TRBV6-2 or TRBV6-3 to TRBJ1-2, with D maybe TRBD1 (5 bases). Germline CDR1 MNHEY, CDR2 SVGEGT. V was trimmed by 2 bases and J by 4 bases, leaving 11 bases between them. This CDR3 is built from 14 residues. CDR3 bases: TGTGCCAGCAGTTACATTGGGGCGGGCTATGGCTACACCTTC. Translated: CASSYIGAGYGYTF.

This clonotype appeared many times. V is TRBV18 and J is TRBJ1-2, with D hard to call. The germline V gene has CDR1 KGHSH and CDR2 LQKENI. The V end was cut by 4 bases, the J end by 8 bases, with 8 bases between. CDR3 length equals 11 residues. The CDR3 DNA is TGTGCCAGCTCACTTCTTGGGGGCTACACCTTC. The encoded protein is CASSLLGGYTF.

This clonotype turned up a few times. The J gene is TRBJ2-2, the V gene TRBV5-1; 7 nucleotides align to TRBD2. J lost 7 bases, V lost 4 bases, and 16 bases had no gene match. The CDR3 has 17 residues. Per the germline V gene, CDR1 is SGHRS and CDR2 is YFSETQ. This CDR3 reads CASSLRIAGASGGELFF. CDR3 bases: TGCGCCAGCAGCCTACGAATCGCGGGAGCTAGTGGCGGGGAGCTGTTTTTT.

This clonotype occurred many times. The CDR3 DNA is TGTGCCAGCAGCCGGTTGGCGGGTACCCGCGATACGCAGTATTTT. It specifies CASSRLAGTRDTQYF. The chain has TRBV7-2 and TRBJ2-3; D may be TRBD2 (5 bases). The V gene lost 5 bases and the J gene lost 6 bases, with 18 bases spanning the gap. The CDR3 is 15 amino acids. Germline V CDR1 and CDR2: SGHTA, FQGNSA.

This clonotype was seen at least ten times. The chain combines TRBV2 with TRBJ2-3; TRBD2 agrees at 9 bases. From germline, CDR1 is SNHLY and CDR2 FYNNEI. This CDR3 is 16 amino acids long. Unmatched junction bases numbered 5, after V lost 2 bases and J lost 2 bases. The CDR3 loop reads CASSEIGGGATDTQYF. CDR3 nucleotide sequence: TGTGCCAGCAGTGAAATTGGCGGGGGGGCCACAGATACGCAGTATTTT.

This clonotype was observed at least ten times. This chain uses TRBV7-8 with TRBJ2-2, with unresolved D. The CDR3 runs 12 residues. V was cut by 5 bases and J by 6 bases, with 7 bases left in between. Germline CDR1 and CDR2: SGHVS and FQNEAQ. The DNA of the CDR3 is TGTGCCAGCAGCCCTATGGCCGGGGAGCTGTTTTTT. Its translation: CASSPMAGELFF. Using reference TRBV7-8 and TRBJ2-2 for the parts outside the CDR3, the full variable domain is GAGVSQSPRYKVAKRGQDVALRCDPISGHVSLFWYQQALGQGPEFLTYFQNEAQLDKSGLPSDRFFAERPEGSVSTLKIQRTQQEDSAVYLCASSPMAGELFFGEGSRLTVL.

This clonotype appeared many times. The J gene is TRBJ2-2, the V gene TRBV6-1; TRBD2 matches at 13 bases. CDR1 MNHNS and CDR2 SASEGT come from the germline V gene. The V gene end was trimmed by 8 bases and the J gene end by 2 bases; junction bases not matched to a gene: 8. The CDR3 has 17 amino acids. The chain's CDR3 is CASGTSGRGFNTGELFF. The DNA of the CDR3 is TGTGCCAGCGGTACTAGCGGGAGGGGTTTCAACACCGGGGAGCTGTTTTTT.

In the case of this clonotype: A read error may be the cause here, since a much bigger clone is one base away. DNA for the CDR3: TGTGCCAGCAGCGTAGTATGGAAGCACTCCTACGAGCAGTACTTC. Protein: CASSVVWKHSYEQYF. The chain has TRBV9 and TRBJ2-7, with D uncertain. The V gene's germline CDR1 is SGDLS and CDR2 YYNGEE. The CDR3 loop spans 15 amino acids. V lost 0 bases and J lost 0, with 10 bases in between.

This clonotype was detected a few times. A read error may explain this, as a much larger clone is one base away. The genes are TRBV28 and TRBJ2-5; possible D gene TRBD1, 6 bases. CDR1 is MDHEN and CDR2 is SYDVKM in the germline V gene. The CDR3 length is 12 residues. Here the CDR3 DNA reads TGTGCCAGCACTCGGGACAAAGAGGCCCAGTACTTC. Translating it yields CASTRDKEAQYF.

This clonotype was recorded many times. The V gene is TRBV7-9, the J gene TRBJ2-5, with D possibly matching TRBD2 (5 bases). V gave up 5 bases and J gave up 5 bases, with 18 bases separating them. The CDR3 is made up of 15 amino acids. Germline CDR1 reads SEHNR; CDR2 reads FQNEAQ (reference sequence). CDR3 nucleotide sequence: TGTGCCAGCAGCCTTGACTACCCTTGGGAGGAGACCCAGTACTTC. Its protein is CASSLDYPWEETQYF.